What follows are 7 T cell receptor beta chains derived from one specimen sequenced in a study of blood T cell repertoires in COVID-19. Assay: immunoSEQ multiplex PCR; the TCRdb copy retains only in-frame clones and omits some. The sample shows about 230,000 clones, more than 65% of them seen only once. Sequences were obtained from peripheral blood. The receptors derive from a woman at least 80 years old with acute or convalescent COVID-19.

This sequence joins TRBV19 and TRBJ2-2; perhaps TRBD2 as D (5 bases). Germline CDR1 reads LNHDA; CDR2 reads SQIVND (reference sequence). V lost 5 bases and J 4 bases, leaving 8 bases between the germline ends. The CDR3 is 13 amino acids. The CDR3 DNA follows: TGTGCCAGTAGTGCGGACTTCACCGGGGAGCTGTTTTTT. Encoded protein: CASSADFTGELFF.

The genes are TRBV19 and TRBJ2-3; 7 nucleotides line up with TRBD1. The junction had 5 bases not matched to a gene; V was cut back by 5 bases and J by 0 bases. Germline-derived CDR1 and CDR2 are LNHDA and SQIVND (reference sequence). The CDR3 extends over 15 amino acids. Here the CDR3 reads CASSPRGISTDTQYF. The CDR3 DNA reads TGTGCCAGTAGTCCCAGGGGGATCAGCACAGATACGCAGTATTTT.

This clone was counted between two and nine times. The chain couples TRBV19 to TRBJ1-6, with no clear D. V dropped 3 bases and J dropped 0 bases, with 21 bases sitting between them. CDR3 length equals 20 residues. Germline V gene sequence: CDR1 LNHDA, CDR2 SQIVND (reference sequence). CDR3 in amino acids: CASSIRGLERPSSYNSPLHF. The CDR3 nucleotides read TGTGCCAGTAGTATCAGAGGGCTTGAACGTCCGAGCTCCTATAATTCACCCCTCCACTTT. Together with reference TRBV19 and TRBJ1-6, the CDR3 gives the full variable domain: DGGITQSPKYLFRKEGQNVTLSCEQNLNHDAMYWYRQDPGQGLRLIYYSQIVNDFQKGDIAEGYSVSREKKESFPLTVTSAQKNPTAFYLCASSIRGLERPSSYNSPLHFGNGTRLTVT.

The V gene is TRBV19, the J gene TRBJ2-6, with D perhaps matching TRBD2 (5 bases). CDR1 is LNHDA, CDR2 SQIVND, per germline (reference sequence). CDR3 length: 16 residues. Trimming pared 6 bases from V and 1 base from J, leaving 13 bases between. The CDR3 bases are TGTGCCAGTAGGCCCGGGCCGGGATCTGGGGCCAACGTCCTGACTTTC. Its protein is CASRPGPGSGANVLTF.

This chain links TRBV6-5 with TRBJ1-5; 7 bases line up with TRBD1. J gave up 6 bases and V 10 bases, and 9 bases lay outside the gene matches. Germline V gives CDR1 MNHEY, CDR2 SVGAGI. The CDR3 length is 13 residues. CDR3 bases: TGTGCCACGAAAATAGGGGGCTTTCAGCCCCAGCATTTT. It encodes CATKIGGFQPQHF.

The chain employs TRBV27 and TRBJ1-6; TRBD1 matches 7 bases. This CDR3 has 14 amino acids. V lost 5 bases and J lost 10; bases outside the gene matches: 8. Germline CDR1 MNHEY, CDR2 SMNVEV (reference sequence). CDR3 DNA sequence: TGTGCCAGCAGTCGACAGGGACGAGGGTCACCCCTCCACTTT. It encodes CASSRQGRGSPLHF.

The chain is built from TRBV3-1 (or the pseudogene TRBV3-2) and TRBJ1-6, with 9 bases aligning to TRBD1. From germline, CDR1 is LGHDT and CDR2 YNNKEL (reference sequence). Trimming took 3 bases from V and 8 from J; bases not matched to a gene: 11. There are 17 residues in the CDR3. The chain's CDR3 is CASSQDKGTGSDSPLHF. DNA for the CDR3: TGTGCCAGCAGCCAGGACAAAGGGACAGGGTCAGATTCACCCCTCCACTTT.